The rows below give T cell receptor beta chains drawn from one sample of a study of blood T cell repertoires in COVID-19. Repertoires were generated with immunoSEQ multiplex PCR, while TCRdb's copy carries only in-frame clones and drops some. The table has more than 20,000 clones, 89% seen once. The sequenced sample consisted of peripheral blood. The receptor source for this set is a human donor in a cohort sampled during active COVID-19. Each CDR3 is given with its conserved first and last residue.

CDR3 length	V gene	J gene	CDR3 protein
14	TRBV2	TRBJ2-5	CASRPGLAGGVQYF
17	TRBV6-2/TRBV6-3	TRBJ1-1	CASSYPTGGAVDTEAFF
14	TRBV30	TRBJ2-7	CAWRRGGLGAVQYF
16	TRBV6-6	TRBJ1-1	CASSYTFTGQSTEAFF
13	TRBV7-9	TRBJ1-1	CASSLGEQGAAFF
16	TRBV10-1	TRBJ1-2	CASSESPWGGSDGYTF
16	TRBV18	TRBJ1-1	CASSPFFQGGSTEAFF
18	TRBV4-1	TRBJ2-1	CASSQDGRAFSSYNEQFF
15	TRBV5-4	TRBJ1-4	CASSQTAGTNEKLFF
13	TRBV3-1/TRBV3-2	TRBJ2-7	CASSPQVFYEQYF
14	TRBV2	TRBJ1-6	CASQGDGRNSPLHF
15	TRBV7-2	TRBJ1-4	CASSPPGQGGRKLFF
14	TRBV6-5	TRBJ2-1	CASSYQRDYTEQFF
14	TRBV2	TRBJ2-1	CASSELAGVGEQFF
15	TRBV30	TRBJ2-3	CAWSRAPIGADTQYF
13	TRBV25-1	TRBJ2-1	CASGLAGGPVQFF
13	TRBV6-2/TRBV6-3	TRBJ2-5	CASSADYRETQYF